The TCR beta chain described here comes from a study of T cell responses to AZD1222 COVID-19 vaccine. The method was immunoSEQ multiplex PCR; TCRdb's version includes in-frame clones alone and lacks a portion of them. The sample lists over 70,000 clones; around 90% were seen once. As for this clone: Its antigen is currently unknown.

The CDR3 is made up of 13 amino acids. The V gene's germline CDR1 is LNHDA and CDR2 SQIVND (reference sequence). The V end was cut by 7 bases, the J end by 9 bases, with 16 bases between. Broader study findings: Spike-specific TCR breadth and depth went up after people got two AZD1222 doses. In the spike-specific TCR repertoire, nearly half reportedly target unmutated variant regions.

Here the sequenced sample was peripheral blood, taken on day 0 of AZD1222 vaccination. This chain uses TRBV19 with TRBJ1-5, with D possibly being TRBD1 (5 bases). This sequence originates from an adult in good health. The CDR3 loop reads CASKRGGFAPQHF. In DNA, the CDR3 is TGTGCCAGTAAAAGGGGAGGGTTCGCGCCCCAGCATTTT.